Following are 10 T cell receptor beta chains from one sample sequenced in a study of spatial heterogeneity in lung cancer. Specified time point: sample taken at primary tumor resection. The sequenced material consisted of unsorted whole RNA from tumor, nontumor lung or frozen PBMC. TCRdb re-called the 5' RACE reads with MiXCR, one entry per CDR3 protein. The profile shows roughly 91,000 distinct CDR3 sequences, approximately 20% of them singletons. The sequencing used PBMCs, collected at surgery. These receptors were obtained from a male donor with early-stage non-small cell lung cancer.

V gene TRBV10-3 combines with J gene TRBJ2-7; no clear D gene. The CDR3 runs to 11 residues. Germline V lookup: CDR1 ENHRY, CDR2 SYGVKD. The ends were cut back, 6 bases at V and 6 bases at J, with 9 bases in the middle. CDR3 DNA: TGTGCCATCAGCCGCGAAGGCGAGCAGTACTTC. Translating gives CAISREGEQYF.

The genes are TRBV11-2 and TRBJ2-2; D perhaps matches TRBD1 (7 bases). The CDR3 has 16 amino acids. Trimming took 5 bases from V and 2 from J, leaving 15 bases between them. Germline CDR1 SGHAT, CDR2 FQNNGV. This CDR3 is CASSGGDSPNTGELFF. DNA of the CDR3: TGTGCCAGCAGCGGAGGGGACAGCCCAAACACCGGGGAGCTGTTTTTT.

This clonotype was seen more than once but under ten times. A read error may account for a junction end that differs from germline. The rearrangement joins TRBV7-4 to TRBJ2-7; 7 bases align to TRBD1. The CDR3 sequence is 12 residues long. Germline assignment: CDR1 SGHVT and CDR2 SQSDAQ. This CDR3 is CASSLTFRDRCF. DNA of the CDR3: TGTGCCAGCAGCTTAACGTTCAGGGACAGATGCTTC.

The J gene is TRBJ2-7, the V gene TRBV12-3 or TRBV12-4; TRBD1 aligns across 7 bases. The CDR3 runs 15 residues. J was trimmed by 0 bases and V by 6 bases; bases with no gene match: 8. As DNA, the CDR3 is TGTGCCAGCAGCCCCGGGACAGAGAGCTCCTACGAGCAGTACTTC. Its protein is CASSPGTESSYEQYF.

This clonotype has only a few counts. The genes are TRBV4-3 and TRBJ2-7; 12 bases fit TRBD2. The CDR3 totals 18 residues. V gave up 1 base and J gave up 4 bases; unmatched junction bases: 11. The germline gives CDR1 LGHNA, CDR2 YSLEER. This chain's CDR3 is CASSQVQASGGGRYEQYF. CDR3 DNA: TGCGCCAGCAGCCAAGTTCAGGCTAGCGGGGGGGGTCGTTACGAGCAGTACTTC.

The chain is built from TRBV14 and TRBJ1-6, with D unresolved. CDR3 length: 14 residues. Between the trimmed V and J ends, which lost 6 bases and 11 bases, there was a span of 17 bases. Looked up from germline, CDR1 is SGHDN and CDR2 is FVKESK. The CDR3 protein is CASRGVRYRAPLHF. The CDR3 DNA reads as TGTGCCAGCAGGGGAGTGCGGTATAGGGCACCCCTCCACTTT.

This clonotype came up many times. The V gene is TRBV3-1, the J gene TRBJ2-3; D gene ambiguous. Trimming removed 1 base from V and 0 bases from J, with 8 bases in between. This CDR3 contains 15 residues. The germline gives CDR1 LGHDT, CDR2 YNNKEL (reference sequence). CDR3 in DNA: TGTGCCAGCAGCCAAGGACCCACCAGCACAGATACGCAGTATTTT. This sequence encodes CASSQGPTSTDTQYF.

This clonotype showed up many times. J is TRBJ2-2 and V is TRBV11-2; possibly TRBD1 for D (5 bases). The V end lost 2 bases, the J end lost 1 base, and 8 bases lay between the germline ends. Germline V lookup: CDR1 SGHAT, CDR2 FQNNGV. The CDR3 runs 15 residues. The CDR3 loop is CASSLTGENTGELFF. The CDR3 DNA reads TGTGCCAGCAGCTTAACAGGCGAGAACACCGGGGAGCTGTTTTTT. Based on the CDR3 plus reference TRBV11-2 and TRBJ2-2, the full variable domain is EAGVAQSPRYKIIEKRQSVAFWCNPISGHATLYWYQQILGQGPKLLIQFQNNGVVDDSQLPKDRFSAERLKGVDSTLKIQPAKLEDSAVYLCASSLTGENTGELFFGEGSRLTVL.

This clonotype was counted ten times or more. The chain links TRBV28 to TRBJ1-4; no clear D. Germline assignment: CDR1 MDHEN and CDR2 SYDVKM. The CDR3 runs 14 residues. The germline V and J ends were trimmed by 6 bases and 7 bases, with 15 bases remaining between them. The CDR3 DNA reads TGTGCCAGCAGCTCGCGGGATGAGAGTGAAAAACTGTTTTTT. Translating gives CASSSRDESEKLFF.

There are a few counts of this clonotype. The chain is built from TRBV18 and TRBJ1-3, with D maybe TRBD1 (5 bases). The CDR3 consists of 15 residues. Germline-derived CDR1 and CDR2 are KGHSH and LQKENI. Trimming pared 3 bases from V and 4 bases from J, leaving 13 bases between. The CDR3 here is CASSPDTRQGNTIYF. CDR3 nucleotide sequence: TGTGCCAGCTCACCGGACACCCGACAGGGAAACACCATATATTTT.